What follows are 16 T cell receptor beta chains derived from one specimen sequenced in a study of T cells in Graves' hyperthyroidism and ophthalmopathy. Using RNA transcripts as the source, TCR beta CDR3 regions were amplified. First-round RT-PCR targeting the TCR CDR3 was performed with the HTBI primer set. TCRdb itself ran the multiplex PCR reads through MiXCR, one entry per CDR3 protein. The table records about 760,000 distinct CDR3 sequences, about 35% of them present only once. Material: blood. Receptors were obtained from a woman aged 40 to 49 with Graves' hyperthyroidism.

This clonotype was counted many times. This sequence joins TRBV29-1 and TRBJ1-4; 7 bases are shared with TRBD1. The CDR3 runs 14 residues. Germline V gene sequence: CDR1 SQVTM, CDR2 ANQGSEA. With 3 bases clipped from V and 8 bases from J, the junction kept 9 bases outside the gene matches. CDR3 in amino acids: CSVDQGEGKEKLFF. CDR3 coding DNA: TGCAGCGTTGATCAGGGGGAAGGGAAGGAAAAACTGTTTTTT.

This clonotype was observed a few times. The J gene is TRBJ2-7, the V gene TRBV11-2; no firm D call. The V gene lost 2 bases and the J gene lost 7 bases, with 15 bases spanning the gap. Germline lookup yields CDR1 SGHAT and CDR2 FQNNGV. The length of the CDR3 is 14 residues. The DNA of the CDR3 is TGTGCCAGCAGCTTAATAGGACGGTCGACTGAGCAGTACTTC. Its protein product is CASSLIGRSTEQYF.

This sequence joins TRBV12-3 or TRBV12-4 and TRBJ2-6; D remains ambiguous. The CDR3 extends over 15 amino acids. V was trimmed by 4 bases and J by 0 bases, leaving 7 bases between them. CDR3 sequence reads: CASSYIYSGANVLTF. DNA of the CDR3: TGTGCCAGCAGTTACATCTACTCTGGGGCCAACGTCCTGACTTTC.

This clonotype was observed a handful of times. The rearrangement links TRBV6-5 to TRBJ1-4; no clear D gene. The CDR3 has 14 residues. CDR1 and CDR2 from the germline V gene are MNHEY and SVGAGI. Trimming took off 0 bases at V and 7 bases at J, with 9 bases between the two ends. The CDR3 is CASSYSMGGEKLFF. CDR3 DNA: TGTGCCAGCAGTTACTCAATGGGAGGTGAAAAACTGTTTTTT.

This clonotype was seen many times. The V call is TRBV29-1, the J call TRBJ2-7; 12 nucleotides align to TRBD2. Losses at the gene ends were 1 base for V and 7 bases for J; bases not matched to a gene: 5. Germline assignment: CDR1 SQVTM and CDR2 ANQGSEA. CDR3 length equals 14 residues. The DNA for the CDR3 is TGCAGCGTTGAAGGACTAGCGGGAGAGGGAGAGCAGTACTTC. This gives the protein CSVEGLAGEGEQYF.

J is TRBJ2-5 and V is TRBV7-2; tentative D call: TRBD1 (5 bases). The V and J ends lost 1 base and 2 bases respectively, with 17 bases between them. CDR1 is SGHTA and CDR2 is FQGNSA in the germline V gene. The CDR3 runs 17 residues. CDR3: CASSLGWRQPLQETQYF. In DNA form, the CDR3 reads TGTGCCAGCAGCTTAGGTTGGCGACAGCCCTTACAAGAGACCCAGTACTTC.

In the case of this clonotype: At one boundary the junction diverges from the germline segment, which might be a read error. V and J are TRBV20-1 and TRBJ1-1; 9 bases match TRBD1. The germline V gene encodes CDR1 DFQATT and CDR2 SNEGSKA (reference sequence). The CDR3 has 13 amino acids. As DNA, the CDR3 is TGCAGTGCTAGTATAACAGGGGGCGCTGACGCTTTCTTT. It is translated as CSASITGGADAFF.

This chain uses TRBV7-9 with TRBJ1-4; 7 positions agree with TRBD1. V lost 0 bases to trimming and J lost 2 bases; unmatched junction nucleotides: 3. This CDR3 comprises 16 residues. Germline-derived CDR1 and CDR2 are SEHNR and FQNEAQ (reference sequence). CDR3 amino acids: CASSLAGGQTNEKLFF. CDR3 DNA sequence: TGTGCCAGCAGCTTAGCGGGGGGACAGACTAATGAAAAACTGTTTTTT.

Points on this clonotype: A read error may account for a junction end that differs from germline. This CDR3 reads CASSYSTGAGHEQYF. In nucleotides, the CDR3 is TGTGCCAGCAGTTACTCGACAGGGGCAGGCCACGAGCAGTACTTC. The chain uses TRBV10-2 and TRBJ2-7; 8 bases are a match to TRBD1. The CDR3 sequence is 15 residues long. Per the germline V gene, CDR1 is WSHSY and CDR2 is SAAADI.

This clonotype was seen ten or more times. The chain employs TRBV2 and TRBJ2-7; 7 bases match TRBD1. Per germline, CDR1 SNHLY and CDR2 FYNNEI. Trimming took 6 bases from V and 3 from J; bases not matched to a gene: 8. CDR3 size: 14 residues. CDR3: CASRESGGFYEQYF. The DNA for the CDR3 is TGTGCCAGCAGAGAATCAGGGGGATTCTACGAGCAGTACTTC.

J is TRBJ1-5 and V is TRBV6-5, with 7 bases identical to TRBD1. The CDR3 consists of 14 residues. Germline loops: CDR1 MNHEY, CDR2 SVGAGI. V shed 6 bases and J 9 bases; nucleotides not matched to a gene: 11. CDR3 sequence reads: CASRTGEGSGPQHF. Written as DNA, the CDR3 is TGTGCCAGCAGAACAGGGGAGGGGTCCGGGCCCCAGCATTTT.

This clonotype has ten or more counts. The chain employs TRBV20-1 and TRBJ2-5; D may be TRBD2 (6 bases). The V and J ends lost 0 bases and 5 bases respectively, with 16 bases between them. Germline loops: CDR1 DFQATT, CDR2 SNEGSKA (reference sequence). The length of the CDR3 is 15 residues. The CDR3 DNA follows: TGCAGTGCTAGAGATCTCGCGGGACGGGAGGAGACCCAGTACTTC. Translated: CSARDLAGREETQYF.

This clonotype occurred a few times. The chain carries TRBV20-1 and TRBJ2-7; 9 nucleotides agree with TRBD2. With V trimmed by 2 bases and J by 3 bases, 8 bases remained unmatched. Looked up from germline, CDR1 is DFQATT and CDR2 is SNEGSKA (reference sequence). The CDR3 contains 15 residues. This chain's CDR3 is CSARPQSGGNYEQYF. Here the CDR3 DNA reads TGCAGTGCTAGACCCCAGAGCGGGGGGAACTACGAGCAGTACTTC.

This clonotype was detected a few times. The CDR3 loop is CASSLQVTYEQYF. The DNA of the CDR3 is TGTGCCAGCAGCTTACAGGTTACCTACGAGCAGTACTTC. The chain recombines TRBV7-8 with TRBJ2-7; D is undetermined. CDR3 length: 13 residues. Germline CDR1 is SGHVS and CDR2 is FQNEAQ. Deletions cut 2 bases from V and 2 bases from J, with 7 bases between.

This clonotype was seen a few times. The J gene is TRBJ1-2, the V gene TRBV20-1; 7 nucleotides match TRBD1. CDR1 and CDR2 (germline): DFQATT, SNEGSKA (reference sequence). V dropped 3 bases and J dropped 4; count of bases not matched to a gene: 17. There are 17 residues in the CDR3. The CDR3 loop is CSASQSRDRAAVYGYTF. CDR3 nucleotides: TGCAGTGCTAGCCAGTCCAGAGACAGGGCCGCCGTCTATGGCTACACCTTC.

In its sample, this clonotype was seen a few times. Sequence at one end of the junction differs from germline and may be a read error. J is TRBJ2-2 and V is TRBV10-3, with no clear D. The germline V gene has CDR1 ENHRY and CDR2 SYGVKD. The CDR3 extends over 14 amino acids. CDR3 nucleotide sequence: TGTGCCAGCAGTCGCGGCTATGGCACCGGGGAGCTGTTTTTT. Translating gives CASSRGYGTGELFF.